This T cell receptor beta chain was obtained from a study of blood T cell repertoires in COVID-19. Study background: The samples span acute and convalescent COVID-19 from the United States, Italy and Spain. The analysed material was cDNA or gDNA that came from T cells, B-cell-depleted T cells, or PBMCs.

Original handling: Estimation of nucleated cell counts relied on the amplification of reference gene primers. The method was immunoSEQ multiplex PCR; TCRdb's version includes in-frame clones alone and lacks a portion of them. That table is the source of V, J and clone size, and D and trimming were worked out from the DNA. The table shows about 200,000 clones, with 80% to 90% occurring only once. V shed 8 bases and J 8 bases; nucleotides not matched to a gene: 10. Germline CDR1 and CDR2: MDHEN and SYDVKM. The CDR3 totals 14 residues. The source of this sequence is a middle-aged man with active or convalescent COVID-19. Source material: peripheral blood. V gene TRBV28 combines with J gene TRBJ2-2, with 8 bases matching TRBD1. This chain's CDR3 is CASLTGRTGGELFF. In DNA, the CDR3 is TGTGCCAGCCTTACGGGGCGGACAGGGGGGGAGCTGTTTTTT. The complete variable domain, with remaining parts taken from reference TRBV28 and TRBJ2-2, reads DVKVTQSSRYLVKRTGEKVFLECVQDMDHENMFWYRQDPGLGLRLIYFSYDVKMKEKGDIPEGYSVSREKKERFSLILESASTNQTSMYLCASLTGRTGGELFFGEGSRLTVL.